This entry features one T cell receptor (beta chain) sequence. One end of the junction fails to match germline, which may point to a read error. Germline CDR1 reads SQVTM; CDR2 reads ANQGSEA. The CDR3 runs to 12 residues. RNA was extracted from bulk tissue without any cell sorting. The normal lung tissue was taken more than 3 cm from the tumor edge. This specimen belongs to a study of tumor and adjacent non-tumor tissue in lung cancer. Three rounds of nested PCR, following a modified ARM-PCR protocol, produced the TCRbeta library. Using its own MiXCR run on the multiplex PCR reads, TCRdb lists one record per CDR3 protein. The sample lists roughly 75,000 distinct CDR3 sequences, 65% to 75% seen once, with 25% to 35% in the top ten.

This TCR was sampled from a woman between 45 and 60 years old with non-small cell lung cancer. The source material was distant non-tumor lung tissue. This chain uses TRBV29-1 with TRBJ1-1; weak D call: TRBD1 (5 bases). Here the CDR3 DNA reads TGCATCGTTGTAAGGGGAAGGGCTGAAGCTTTCTTT. It yields the protein CIVVRGRAEAFF.